A selection of T cell receptor beta chains follows, all from one sample in a study of OX40 agonist ivuxolimab in advanced cancers. The repertoire was sequenced with immunoSEQ multiplex PCR; TCRdb's copy has only in-frame clones and lacks some. The table lists approximately 20,000 clones, 60% to 85% of them singletons. The source material was CD4+ or CD8+ T cells sorted from blood, sampled in a trial of the OX40 agonist ivuxolimab. These receptors all stem from an adult with an advanced solid tumor such as melanoma, head and neck, liver or kidney cancer. CDR3s include the opening cysteine and the closing phenylalanine or tryptophan. D genes are given only for firm matches. Not every row has a clone size; where given, it reads once, few, many or a size class.

d_gene	j_gene	v_gene	abundance	CDR3nt	CDR3aa
.	TRBJ1-2	TRBV2	.	TGTGCCAGCATTCCCCTCCCAGGGCTCGGGTTTAACTATGGCTACACCTTC	CASIPLPGLGFNYGYTF
.	TRBJ2-7	TRBV27	.	TGTGCCAGCAGCCCCATGAGTGGTTACGAGCAGTACTTC	CASSPMSGYEQYF
.	TRBJ2-7	TRBV5-1	.	TGCGCCAGCAGCTTGGAGAGGAGGGCAGGAGAAAACGAGCAGTACTTC	CASSLERRAGENEQYF
TRBD1	TRBJ1-1	TRBV5-1	.	TGCGCCAGCGGAGGACAGGGATGGGGGGACACTGAAGCTTTCTTT	CASGGQGWGDTEAFF
TRBD1	TRBJ1-2	TRBV19	.	TGTGCCAGTAGTCCCGGACAGGGGGCCGGCTACACCTTC	CASSPGQGAGYTF
.	TRBJ2-1	TRBV4-1	few	TGCGCCAGCAGCCTCCTCCTACCGTCAGGGGACAATGAGCAGTTCTTC	CASSLLLPSGDNEQFF
.	TRBJ1-1	TRBV6-5	.	TGTGCCAGCAGTCCGAACACTGAAGCTTTCTTT	CASSPNTEAFF
.	TRBJ1-5	TRBV4-3	.	TGCGCCAGCAGCCAGGATATAGGACTGGTCAATCAGCCCCAGCATTTT	CASSQDIGLVNQPQHF
TRBD1	TRBJ1-4	TRBV27	few	TGTGCCAGCAGTTTAGTACAGGGGGGTGAAAAACTGTTTTTT	CASSLVQGGEKLFF
TRBD2	TRBJ2-1	TRBV7-3	.	TGTGCCAGCAGCTTAACTGGGTCTGGCGGGGGGATCCCCTACAATGAGCAGTTCTTC	CASSLTGSGGGIPYNEQFF
.	TRBJ1-2	TRBV2	.	TGTGCCAGCAGTGAAGCCTACTGGGGAGGGGCTTTC	CASSEAYWGGAF
TRBD1	TRBJ2-7	TRBV9	.	TGTGCCAGCAGCGTAGGTGGGACAGGGGTATCCTACGAGCAGTACTTC	CASSVGGTGVSYEQYF
TRBD2	TRBJ2-3	TRBV7-2	few	TGTGCCAGCAGCCACGGGACTAGCGGGAGTGATACGCAGTATTTT	CASSHGTSGSDTQYF
TRBD2	TRBJ2-1	TRBV9	few	TGTGCCAGCAGCGGGGGAATGTCCAGCGGGGTTTACAATGAGCAGTTCTTC	CASSGGMSSGVYNEQFF
TRBD1	TRBJ2-1	TRBV19	.	TGTGCCAGTAGCTCGGGACAGGGCGACAATGAGCAGTTCTTC	CASSSGQGDNEQFF
TRBD2	TRBJ2-5	TRBV4-1	.	TGCGCCAGCAGCCACCCGACTAGCGGGAACTACCGACAAGAGACCCAGTACTTC	CASSHPTSGNYRQETQYF
TRBD1	TRBJ2-5	TRBV11-1	.	TGTGCCAGCAGCTTTGTGTTCTACCCGGGGACAGGAGAAGAGACCCAGTACTTC	CASSFVFYPGTGEETQYF
.	TRBJ2-3	TRBV7-3	.	TGTGCCAGCGGGCGGGCTGCAGATACGCAGTATTTT	CASGRAADTQYF
.	TRBJ1-2	TRBV6-5	.	TGTGCCAGCGGAGACGGACCCTTTTATGGCTACACCTTC	CASGDGPFYGYTF
TRBD2	TRBJ2-1	TRBV5-1	.	TGCGCCAGCAGCCTCGTCCTAGCGGGGGCAATTGAGCAGTTCTTC	CASSLVLAGAIEQFF
.	TRBJ1-5	TRBV28	few	TGTGCCAGCAGTCCCCCCAGGATGGGGGGCCAGCATTTT	CASSPPRMGGQHF
.	TRBJ1-1	TRBV27	once	TGTGCCAGCAGTTTAAGCCCCTGGGGCACTGAAGCTTTCTTT	CASSLSPWGTEAFF